Here is one T cell receptor beta chain with its context. These data come from a study of regulatory T cells in long-lasting Graves disease. iRepertoire HTBI primers and Arm-PCR of CDR3 regions built TCR beta libraries. TCRdb used MiXCR to reprocess the multiplex PCR reads, holding one entry per CDR3 protein. Seen here are a few hundred thousand distinct CDR3 sequences, 16% observed once, and the top ten hold 25% to 30%. CDR3 length: 12 residues. The germline V and J ends were trimmed by 3 bases and 0 bases, with 4 bases remaining between them. Germline assignment: CDR1 DFQATT and CDR2 SNEGSKA (reference sequence). Time point reported: newly diagnosed GD, antithyroid drugs for less than 3 months. PBMC-extracted RNA yielded the TCR library. These sequences were also reported in another study, on T cells in Graves' hyperthyroidism and ophthalmopathy.

This TCR came from a middle-aged man with Graves disease. The chain is built from TRBV20-1 and TRBJ2-3; D uncertain. The sequences come from peripheral blood mononuclear cells (PBMCs), collected at new diagnosis, from a patient treated with antithyroid drugs. CDR3 DNA sequence: TGCAGTGCTAGCCACAGCACAGATACGCAGTATTTT. The encoded protein is CSASHSTDTQYF.